A single sample gave rise to the 2 T cell receptor beta chains below, sequenced in a study of cytomegalovirus exposure and HLA in healthy donors. Primers for the PCR totalled 60 Vbeta and 13 Jbeta. The data were produced by immunoSEQ multiplex PCR, yet TCRdb's version contains in-frame clones alone and is incomplete. The sample includes around 200,000 clones, roughly 80% of them seen just once. Sequencing was performed on PBMCs. The receptors come from a girl aged 2-10 years in good health and CMV-seronegative.

The chain has TRBV27 and TRBJ1-1; perhaps TRBD1 as D (6 bases). The CDR3 is 13 amino acids. Germline CDR1 MNHEY, CDR2 SMNVEV (reference sequence). Trimming pared 5 bases from V and 4 bases from J, leaving 11 bases between. CDR3 sequence reads: CASSLRGATEAFF. CDR3 bases: TGTGCCAGCAGTCTCCGGGGGGCCACTGAAGCTTTCTTT.

The chain carries TRBV10-2 and TRBJ2-1; 9 bases agree with TRBD2. The germline V gene has CDR1 WSHSY and CDR2 SAAADI. Trimming removed 6 bases from V and 4 bases from J; junction bases left unmatched: 7. The CDR3 runs to 15 residues. The CDR3 region has the DNA TGCGCCAGCAGACTAGCGGGTGTGGGGTACAATGAGCAGTTCTTC. It codes for CASRLAGVGYNEQFF.